This TCR beta chain came from a study of CD8 T cells in ankylosing spondylitis. Overall study results and limits: Characteristic of ankylosing spondylitis blood, it appeared, was a TCR beta motif comprising roughly eight highly homologous variants.

Trimming took 5 bases from V and 2 from J; bases not matched to a gene: 13. Looked up from germline, CDR1 is SGHRS and CDR2 is YFSETQ. CDR3 length: 16 amino acids. TCRdb recomputed calls from the 5' RACE reads with MiXCR, one row per CDR3 protein. The sample lists 100,000 to 150,000 distinct CDR3 sequences, roughly 18% occurring once. This clonotype showed up just a few times. Its target is not known. The sequence was collected from a male donor with ankylosing spondylitis. Input material: blood, either unsorted or a sorted T cell fraction (not recorded which). This chain connects TRBV5-1 to TRBJ2-7, with 7 bases aligning to TRBD2. CDR3 sequence: CASRSFLAAGTYEQYF. CDR3 nucleotide sequence: TGCGCCAGCAGATCTTTTCTAGCGGCGGGAACCTACGAGCAGTACTTC.